This passage covers 31 T cell receptor beta chains from one sample sequenced in a study of blood T cell repertoires in COVID-19. Sequenced by immunoSEQ multiplex PCR; TCRdb stores in-frame clones only, minus some. The sample records roughly 76,000 clones, approximately 78% being singletons. Sequencing was carried out using peripheral blood. All receptors come from a woman aged 70-85 years with acute or convalescent COVID-19.

The CDR3 spells CASSTTSTDTQYF. The CDR3 DNA reads TGTGCCAGCTCAACGACTAGCACAGATACGCAGTATTTT. V and J are TRBV18 and TRBJ2-3; D gene uncertain. Germline loops: CDR1 KGHSH, CDR2 LQKENI. This CDR3 is 13 amino acids long. The germline V and J ends were trimmed by 5 bases and 0 bases, with 6 bases remaining between them.

Concerning this clone: Additional DNA sequences in this sample encode the identical CDR3. The chain has TRBV5-1 and TRBJ1-1; 7 nucleotides agree with TRBD1. Germline CDR1 is SGHRS and CDR2 is YFSETQ. The CDR3 totals 14 residues. J lost 1 base, V lost 4 bases, and 4 bases had no gene match. The CDR3 region has the DNA TGCGCCAGCAGCCCCCGGACAGGGAACACTGAAGCTTTCTTT. It encodes CASSPRTGNTEAFF.

The chain joins TRBV29-1 to TRBJ1-1; D might be TRBD1 (6 bases). The V end was cut by 6 bases, the J end by 1 base, with 12 bases between. The CDR3 covers 13 residues. Per germline, CDR1 SQVTM and CDR2 ANQGSEA. For the CDR3, the DNA is TGCAGCGTGGGGGCAGATGCGAACACTGAAGCTTTCTTT. It translates to CSVGADANTEAFF.

The chain recombines TRBV19 with TRBJ2-3, with D tentatively TRBD2 (6 bases). The V and J ends lost 3 bases and 0 bases respectively, with 10 bases between them. Germline V gene data show CDR1 as LNHDA and CDR2 as SQIVND (reference sequence). CDR3 size: 15 residues. The CDR3 DNA is TGTGCCAGTAGTATCGGGAGAACGAGCACAGATACGCAGTATTTT. Residues: CASSIGRTSTDTQYF.

This chain joins TRBV29-1 and TRBJ2-1; the D gene is possibly TRBD2 (5 bases). The CDR3 sequence is 14 residues long. Per the germline V gene, CDR1 is SQVTM and CDR2 is ANQGSEA. Trimming removed 5 bases from V and 5 bases from J, with 16 bases in between. CDR3 DNA sequence: TGCAGCGTTTCCCCCAGCGGCGTAGACAATGAGCAGTTCTTC. This translates into CSVSPSGVDNEQFF.

The chain is built from TRBV7-8 and TRBJ2-2; 9 nucleotides agree with TRBD2. V lost 1 base, J lost 6 bases, and 0 bases stayed unmatched. The germline gives CDR1 SGHVS, CDR2 FQNEAQ. The length of the CDR3 is 14 residues. CDR3 DNA: TGTGCCAGCAGCTTAGTAGCGGGGGCCGGGGAGCTGTTTTTT. Translating it yields CASSLVAGAGELFF.

The genes are TRBV10-3 and TRBJ1-2; possible D gene TRBD1, 6 bases. The CDR3 runs to 14 residues. The germline gives CDR1 ENHRY, CDR2 SYGVKD. The ends were cut back, 6 bases at V and 3 bases at J, with 14 bases in the middle. As DNA, the CDR3 is TGTGCCATCAGCGGAGGGGGGGACTACTATGGCTACACCTTC. Translated, it gives CAISGGGDYYGYTF.

The CDR3 region has the DNA TGTGCCAGCCTCCGTCATACCGGGACTGCAAACTTCGGGGAGCTGTTTTTT. This translates into CASLRHTGTANFGELFF. This chain connects TRBV9 to TRBJ2-2; a possible D gene is TRBD2 (6 bases). The CDR3 has 17 amino acids. CDR1 and CDR2 from the germline V gene are SGDLS and YYNGEE. V was shortened by 7 bases and J by 7 bases, with 26 bases between the two germline ends.

The genes are TRBV30 and TRBJ2-3, with TRBD2 matching over 9 bases. The CDR3 totals 14 residues. CDR1 is GTSNPN and CDR2 is SVGIG in the germline V gene (reference sequence). The trim removed 4 bases at V and 3 bases at J, leaving 5 bases unmatched. CDR3 in DNA: TGTGCCTGGACCCCGGGACTAGCAACAGATACGCAGTATTTT. Translated: CAWTPGLATDTQYF. Variable domain in full (rest from reference TRBV30 and TRBJ2-3): SQTIHQWPATLVQPVGSPLSLECTVEGTSNPNLYWYRQAAGRGLQLLFYSVGIGQISSEVPQNLSASRPQDRQFILSSKKLLLSDSGFYLCAWTPGLATDTQYFGPGTRLTVL.

This clone was found once. This chain joins TRBV6-1 and TRBJ1-2; 10 positions match TRBD1. After removal of 4 bases from V and 3 bases from J, the junction contained 8 bases not matched to a gene. The germline CDR1 and CDR2 sequences are MNHNS and SASEGT. The CDR3 length is 16 residues. As DNA, the CDR3 is TGTGCCAGCAGTGTGACAGGGGGCGAATGGGACTATGGCTACACCTTC. It is translated as CASSVTGGEWDYGYTF.

The chain is built from TRBV9 and TRBJ2-5, with a weak D call TRBD2 (6 bases). The V end was cut by 2 bases, the J end by 5 bases, with 10 bases between. The CDR3 is 13 amino acids. Germline CDR1 and CDR2: SGDLS and YYNGEE. The CDR3 region is CASSVPGAETQYF. CDR3 nucleotides: TGTGCCAGCAGCGTGCCGGGAGCTGAGACCCAGTACTTC.

The count of this clone is one. V is TRBV9 and J is TRBJ1-6, with TRBD1 identical over 11 bases. The germline gives CDR1 SGDLS, CDR2 YYNGEE. Trimming at V came to 5 bases and at J to 9 bases, leaving 4 bases not matched to a gene. The CDR3 runs 14 residues. CDR3 coding DNA: TGTGCCAGCAGTCGGGACAGGGGGGGTTCACCCCTCCACTTT. It yields the protein CASSRDRGGSPLHF.

This chain connects TRBV5-1 to TRBJ1-1; D is uncertain. The CDR3 has 16 residues. Germline V gene sequence: CDR1 SGHRS, CDR2 YFSETQ. Trimming left V 6 bases short and J 1 base short, with 19 bases between. The CDR3 DNA reads TGCGCCAGCACGCGCGGAGGTGGGATTGGGAACACTGAAGCTTTCTTT. Translation gives CASTRGGGIGNTEAFF.

The rearrangement joins TRBV9 to TRBJ2-1; TRBD2 is a possible D gene (6 bases). The CDR3 has 18 amino acids. V was cut by 3 bases and J by 6 bases, with 25 bases left in between. CDR1 is SGDLS and CDR2 is YYNGEE in the germline V gene. CDR3 coding DNA: TGTGCCAGCAGCGCCGGCATCGGCCGGAGGGTTATCACCAATGAGCAGTTCTTC. Amino acid sequence: CASSAGIGRRVITNEQFF.

The chain is built from TRBV19 and TRBJ1-2; D might be TRBD1 (5 bases). CDR3 length: 14 amino acids. Germline V gene data show CDR1 as LNHDA and CDR2 as SQIVND (reference sequence). Trimming cost V 5 bases and J 10 bases, with 20 bases left between them. The DNA for the CDR3 is TGTGCCAGTAGTTTTCAGGGCCAAGGGTTCTCCTACACCTTC. Its translation is CASSFQGQGFSYTF.

The gene calls are TRBV7-3 and TRBJ1-1, with a possible D match to TRBD1 (6 bases). Trimming pared 5 bases from V and 5 bases from J, leaving 12 bases between. The V gene's germline CDR1 is SGHTA and CDR2 FQGTGA. The CDR3 runs 13 residues. The chain's CDR3 is CASSPRGATEAFF. The DNA for the CDR3 is TGTGCCAGCAGCCCACGGGGGGCGACTGAAGCTTTCTTT. The variable domain in full, with the rest retrieved from reference TRBV7-3 and TRBJ1-1, is GAGVSQTPSNKVTEKGKYVELRCDPISGHTALYWYRQSLGQGPEFLIYFQGTGAADDSGLPNDRFFAVRPEGSVSTLKIQRTERGDSAVYLCASSPRGATEAFFGQGTRLTVV.

The chain employs TRBV19 and TRBJ2-1, with 9 nucleotides matching TRBD2. The germline V gene has CDR1 LNHDA and CDR2 SQIVND (reference sequence). This CDR3 spans 13 amino acids. Losses at the gene ends were 7 bases for V and 9 bases for J; bases not matched to a gene: 7. The CDR3 spells CASIRSGSSEQFF. The CDR3 coding sequence is TGTGCCAGTATACGTAGCGGGAGCAGTGAGCAGTTCTTC.

The chain carries TRBV4-2 and TRBJ2-5; 7 nucleotides agree with TRBD2. V lost 1 base to trimming and J lost 2 bases; unmatched junction nucleotides: 7. CDR1 is LGHNA, CDR2 YNFKEQ, per germline. The CDR3 runs 16 residues. For the CDR3, the DNA is TGTGCCAGCAGCCAAGGTCTAGCGGCCGCTCAAGAGACCCAGTACTTC. Protein sequence: CASSQGLAAAQETQYF.

V is TRBV4-1 and J is TRBJ1-1, with 9 bases aligning to TRBD1. V lost 2 bases, J lost 6 bases, and 16 bases stayed unmatched. Germline CDR1 and CDR2: MGHRA and YSYEKL. The CDR3 loop spans 18 amino acids. This CDR3 is CASSQPGTGLLREAEAFF. The CDR3 coding sequence is TGCGCCAGCAGCCAACCCGGGACAGGGCTCCTCCGGGAGGCTGAAGCTTTCTTT.

The rearrangement links TRBV5-6 to TRBJ1-5, with no clear D. V dropped 1 base and J dropped 7 bases, with 18 bases sitting between them. The CDR3 length is 16 residues. Germline V gene data show CDR1 as SGHDT and CDR2 as YYEEEE. CDR3 in amino acids: CASSLSGRWAEQPQHF. In DNA, the CDR3 is TGTGCCAGCAGCTTGAGCGGACGTTGGGCCGAACAGCCCCAGCATTTT.

V gene TRBV21-1 combines with J gene TRBJ2-1; the table's D call TRBD1 went unverified against the DNA. TRBV21-1 is termed a pseudogene. The CDR3 is made up of 12 amino acids. CDR3 bases: TGTGCCAGCAGCAATCATCAGAATGAGCAGTTCTTC. Protein product: CASSNHQNEQFF.

This chain joins TRBV7-2 and TRBJ2-7; 8 bases align to TRBD2. This CDR3 has 16 amino acids. The germline V gene has CDR1 SGHTA and CDR2 FQGNSA. J lost 2 bases, V lost 1 base, and 7 bases had no gene match. CDR3 protein: CASSLVSGKGAYEQYF. The CDR3, as DNA: TGTGCCAGCAGCTTAGTTAGCGGGAAGGGAGCCTACGAGCAGTACTTC.

V and J are TRBV6-6 and TRBJ1-5, with TRBD1 matching 10 bases. The length of the CDR3 is 15 residues. Germline trimming cut 7 bases from V and 2 bases from J; bases unmatched to any gene: 5. Germline CDR1 is MNHNY and CDR2 is SVGAGI (reference sequence). CDR3 region: CASTPTGGGNQPQHF. Written as DNA, the CDR3 is TGTGCCAGCACCCCGACAGGGGGCGGCAATCAGCCCCAGCATTTT.

The chain employs TRBV7-2 and TRBJ2-4; weak D call: TRBD2 (5 bases). The V gene's germline CDR1 is SGHTA and CDR2 FQGNSA. V lost 4 bases and J lost 6, with 13 bases in between. The CDR3 loop spans 14 amino acids. The CDR3 loop reads CASSSGLSGNIQYF. Written as DNA, the CDR3 is TGTGCCAGCAGCTCAGGACTGTCGGGAAACATTCAGTACTTC.

For this clone: Because the CDR3 is missing its conserved closing phenylalanine or tryptophan, this is likely a read error. The DNA is left out, because the CDR3 cannot be placed on it with certainty; the CDR3 is given as TCRdb lists it. CDR3 in amino acids: CASSDAQREGKI. The chain links TRBV2 to TRBJ2-7; the D segment call TRBD2 is taken from the table without a DNA check. From germline, CDR1 is SNHLY and CDR2 FYNNEI. The CDR3 totals 12 residues, both ends included.

This chain links TRBV2 with TRBJ1-4; D is perhaps TRBD1 (6 bases). Germline assignment: CDR1 SNHLY and CDR2 FYNNEI. The CDR3 has 15 residues. V was cut by 5 bases and J by 5 bases, with 15 bases left in between. CDR3 DNA: TGTGCCAGCAGTACGAGACAGGCCTCCAATGAAAAACTGTTTTTT. Encoded protein: CASSTRQASNEKLFF. Supplemented by reference TRBV2 and TRBJ1-4, the full variable domain reads EPEVTQTPSHQVTQMGQEVILRCVPISNHLYFYWYRQILGQKVEFLVSFYNNEISEKSEIFDDQFSVERPDGSNFTLKIRSTKLEDSAMYFCASSTRQASNEKLFFGSGTQLSVL.

The V call is TRBV15, the J call TRBJ2-1; TRBD2 matches 8 bases. V was clipped by 3 bases and J by 0 bases; unmatched bases: 13. Per germline, CDR1 LNHNV and CDR2 YYDKDF (reference sequence). CDR3 length: 19 residues. For the CDR3, the DNA is TGTGCCACCAGCAGGGGGATGGCGGGAGGTGCTAGCTCCTACAATGAGCAGTTCTTC. Amino acid sequence: CATSRGMAGGASSYNEQFF.

CDR3 sequence reads: CASRDFRQDRNTIYF. CDR3 coding DNA: TGTGCCAGTAGAGATTTCCGACAGGATAGAAACACCATATATTTT. The chain is built from TRBV19 and TRBJ1-3, with a tentative D call TRBD1 (6 bases). In germline, CDR1 is LNHDA, CDR2 SQIVND (reference sequence). Deletions cut 6 bases from V and 5 bases from J, with 17 bases between. The CDR3 consists of 15 residues.

This chain connects TRBV13 to TRBJ1-1; the D is unclear. Germline CDR1 and CDR2: PRHDT and FYEKMQ (reference sequence). CDR3 length: 14 amino acids. Trimming removed 1 base from V and 4 bases from J, with 10 bases in between. CDR3 sequence (DNA): TGTGCCAGCAGCTTAGCAGGTGAAAGCACTGAAGCTTTCTTT. This translates into CASSLAGESTEAFF.

The V and J genes are TRBV5-1 and TRBJ2-1; 8 nucleotides match TRBD2. V lost 4 bases and J lost 3; bases outside the gene matches: 6. CDR3 size: 15 residues. Looked up from germline, CDR1 is SGHRS and CDR2 is YFSETQ. CDR3 nucleotide sequence: TGCGCCAGCAGCCCAGGACTAGCAGACTACAATGAGCAGTTCTTC. Amino acids: CASSPGLADYNEQFF.

The rearrangement joins TRBV7-2 to TRBJ2-7; 11 nucleotides line up with TRBD2. The CDR3 spans 16 residues. Germline-derived CDR1 and CDR2 are SGHTA and FQGNSA. Trimming took 0 bases from V and 5 from J; bases not matched to a gene: 6. The CDR3 bases are TGTGCCAGCAGCTTAGCATTCACACTAGCGGGAGACGAGCAGTACTTC. Translating it yields CASSLAFTLAGDEQYF.